Presented here are 12 T cell receptor beta chains from one specimen sequenced in a study of technical replicates of blood from a handful of donors. Using immunoSEQ multiplex PCR, the repertoire was profiled, and TCRdb retains in-frame clones only, with some absent. The top ten hold about 0.41% of the sample, which has around 50,000 clones, around 95% seen once. The sequenced sample was T cells isolated from PBMCs. The source of these receptors is a human donor in good health.

The CDR3 spells CASRSGRLPYNEQFF. DNA for the CDR3: TGTGCCAGTAGGAGCGGGAGGCTCCCCTACAATGAGCAGTTCTTC. The chain is built from TRBV19 and TRBJ2-1, with 9 positions matching TRBD2. The CDR3 has 15 amino acids. Trimming removed 6 bases from V and 2 bases from J; junction bases left unmatched: 5. CDR1 LNHDA and CDR2 SQIVND come from the germline V gene (reference sequence).

This rearrangement joins TRBV30 to TRBJ1-2; 10 nucleotides align to TRBD1. The J segment lost 4 bases and the V segment lost 4 bases, leaving 6 bases of the junction unmatched. Germline CDR1 GTSNPN, CDR2 SVGIG (reference sequence). CDR3 size: 14 residues. The CDR3 protein is CAWTPTGGFYGYTF. CDR3 DNA sequence: TGTGCCTGGACCCCGACAGGGGGCTTCTATGGCTACACCTTC.

This clone came up once. The rearrangement uses TRBV28 and TRBJ1-2, with a weak D call TRBD1 (6 bases). This CDR3 region has 13 residues. Germline V gives CDR1 MDHEN, CDR2 SYDVKM. V shed 2 bases and J shed 3 bases, with 7 bases lying between them. The CDR3: CASSLRTDYGYTF. The CDR3 coding sequence is TGTGCCAGCAGTTTAAGGACAGACTATGGCTACACCTTC.

This chain links TRBV6-5 with TRBJ1-5; 8 nucleotides agree with TRBD1. Unmatched junction bases numbered 9, after V lost 4 bases and J lost 7 bases. Looked up from germline, CDR1 is MNHEY and CDR2 is SVGAGI. The length of the CDR3 is 15 residues. For the CDR3, the DNA is TGTGCCAGCAGTTCCCAAGGACAGGGAACCCAGCCCCAGCATTTT. Its protein product is CASSSQGQGTQPQHF.

V and J are TRBV7-9 and TRBJ2-1; 8 bases fit TRBD2. Germline-derived CDR1 and CDR2 are SEHNR and FQNEAQ (reference sequence). V was pared by 5 bases and J by 4 bases, with 7 bases of the junction left unmatched. The CDR3 has 15 amino acids. The CDR3 region has the DNA TGTGCCAGCAGCCGCCGGACTAGCCCATACAATGAGCAGTTCTTC. It encodes CASSRRTSPYNEQFF.

The gene calls are TRBV27 and TRBJ2-2; TRBD2 aligns across 7 bases. The CDR3 has 14 residues. Germline-derived CDR1 and CDR2 are MNHEY and SMNVEV (reference sequence). J was trimmed by 6 bases and V by 2 bases; bases with no gene match: 3. The CDR3 region is CASSLGLAAGELFF. In DNA form, the CDR3 reads TGTGCCAGCAGTTTAGGGCTAGCGGCCGGGGAGCTGTTTTTT.

V usage is TRBV4-1 and J usage is TRBJ2-5; possibly TRBD1 for D (6 bases). CDR3 length equals 15 residues. Trimming stripped 3 bases from V and 2 bases from J, with 13 bases between. In germline, CDR1 is MGHRA, CDR2 YSYEKL. The CDR3 nucleotides are TGCGCCAGCAGCCAGATGGACAGACTACAAGAGACCCAGTACTTC. Amino acids: CASSQMDRLQETQYF.

DNA of the CDR3: TGTGCCAGCAGCCACCCGGCTAGCGGGGATTTTGGAGGAAACGAGCAGTACTTC. This sequence encodes CASSHPASGDFGGNEQYF. V and J are TRBV4-2 and TRBJ2-7; 9 bases fit TRBD2. This CDR3 region has 18 residues. Germline assignment: CDR1 LGHNA and CDR2 YNFKEQ. The V segment lost 3 bases and the J segment 5 bases; nucleotides outside the gene matches: 17.

The chain joins TRBV6-5 to TRBJ1-2, with D possibly being TRBD1 (6 bases). Trimming shortened V by 7 bases and J by 6 bases, and 15 bases separated the two germline ends. From germline, CDR1 is MNHEY and CDR2 SVGAGI. The CDR3 sequence is 13 residues long. CDR3 DNA: TGTGCCAGCACAAAGAACAGGGAAGATGGCTACACCTTC. Translation: CASTKNREDGYTF.

V is TRBV5-6 and J is TRBJ1-1; no reliable D call. V was pared by 5 bases and J by 0 bases, with 11 bases between. The CDR3 runs 14 residues. Germline assignment: CDR1 SGHDT and CDR2 YYEEEE. CDR3 DNA: TGTGCCAGCAGGCGGAGATTCATGAACACTGAAGCTTTCTTT. Translating gives CASRRRFMNTEAFF.

This sequence joins TRBV27 and TRBJ2-7, with a possible D match to TRBD1 (5 bases). Germline CDR1 and CDR2: MNHEY and SMNVEV (reference sequence). V lost 0 bases, J lost 4 bases, and 7 bases lay in between. This CDR3 is built from 13 residues. DNA of the CDR3: TGTGCCAGCAGTTTATCGCAGGGTTACGAGCAGTACTTC. This translates into CASSLSQGYEQYF.

The rearrangement uses TRBV7-3 and TRBJ1-1; tentative D call: TRBD1 (5 bases). Looked up from germline, CDR1 is SGHTA and CDR2 is FQGTGA. This CDR3 comprises 15 residues. The V end lost 1 base, the J end lost 0 bases, and 9 bases lay between the germline ends. The CDR3 loop reads CASSLNGGLNTEAFF. DNA of the CDR3: TGTGCCAGCAGCTTAAACGGGGGGTTGAACACTGAAGCTTTCTTT.